Below, 23 T cell receptor beta chains from the same sample are listed, as sequenced in a study of early T cells in non-severe SARS-CoV-2 infection. MiXCR was run by TCRdb on the 5' RACE reads, yielding one entry per CDR3 protein. The sample consists of about 79,000 distinct CDR3 sequences, 11% of them appearing once. The sample taken for sequencing was whole blood. These receptors were taken from an adult who was a healthcare worker with PCR-confirmed SARS-CoV-2 infection or an uninfected control (not recorded which).

This clonotype was found a few times. The rearrangement joins TRBV7-9 to TRBJ2-7; D call uncertain. Deletions cut 5 bases from V and 2 bases from J, with 16 bases between. This CDR3 region has 15 residues. Germline values: CDR1 SEHNR, CDR2 FQNEAQ (reference sequence). The CDR3 here is CASSPLTLRAYEQYF. The CDR3 nucleotides read TGTGCCAGCAGCCCTCTTACCCTCAGAGCCTACGAGCAGTACTTC.

The J gene is TRBJ2-6, the V gene TRBV4-1; D is perhaps TRBD2 (6 bases). Per germline, CDR1 MGHRA and CDR2 YSYEKL. There are 14 residues in the CDR3. V was clipped by 4 bases and J by 4 bases, with 8 bases between them. This CDR3 is CASSPLAGANVLTF. For the CDR3, the DNA is TGCGCCAGCAGCCCACTAGCCGGGGCCAACGTCCTGACTTTC.

This clonotype was seen only a few times. The genes are TRBV7-2 and TRBJ2-1, with D possibly being TRBD2 (7 bases). Trimming removed 1 base at V and 2 bases at J, with 15 bases between. CDR1 is SGHTA, CDR2 FQGNSA, per germline. The CDR3 runs to 17 residues. DNA of the CDR3: TGTGCCAGCAGCTTAGACCGGGGGGCCTCTGCCTACAATGAGCAGTTCTTC. Translation: CASSLDRGASAYNEQFF.

This clonotype was detected only a few times. J is TRBJ2-7 and V is TRBV28, with D maybe TRBD1 (6 bases). Germline V lookup: CDR1 MDHEN, CDR2 SYDVKM. Trimming pared 5 bases from V and 2 bases from J, leaving 19 bases between. The CDR3 loop spans 16 amino acids. CDR3 DNA: TGTGCCAGCAGTCCGCCGGGACAAATCATAACCTACGAGCAGTACTTC. As protein: CASSPPGQIITYEQYF.

This clonotype was recorded at least ten times. This chain connects TRBV5-4 to TRBJ1-1; no clear D. V lost 0 bases and J 10 bases, leaving 13 bases between the germline ends. The germline gives CDR1 SGHNT, CDR2 YYREEE (reference sequence). CDR3 length: 13 residues. The CDR3 spells CASSLVTSQGAFF. The CDR3, as DNA: TGTGCCAGCAGCTTGGTGACGTCCCAAGGAGCTTTCTTT.

This clonotype came up a few times. The chain recombines TRBV20-1 with TRBJ2-7; D is undetermined. Trimming took 0 bases from V and 2 from J, leaving 14 bases between them. Germline lookup yields CDR1 DFQATT and CDR2 SNEGSKA (reference sequence). CDR3 length: 15 residues. The DNA of the CDR3 is TGCAGTGCTAGAGATAGTAAGCCAGGAACCTACGAGCAGTACTTC. Protein sequence: CSARDSKPGTYEQYF.

CDR3 coding DNA: TGCAGTGCTAGGAGCAGGGTCCGCACAGATACGCAGTATTTT. This encodes CSARSRVRTDTQYF. This chain joins TRBV20-1 and TRBJ2-3, with a weak D call TRBD1 (5 bases). The V gene lost 3 bases and the J gene lost 1 base, with 11 bases spanning the gap. The CDR3 has 14 amino acids. Germline V CDR1 and CDR2: DFQATT, SNEGSKA (reference sequence).

This clonotype was seen at least ten times. The junction departs from germline at one end; a sequencing error may be responsible. V gene TRBV2 combines with J gene TRBJ2-1; possible D gene TRBD1, 6 bases. The CDR3 extends over 13 amino acids. CDR1 SNHLY and CDR2 FYNNEI come from the germline V gene. CDR3 residues: CASREGQNNEQFF. CDR3 nucleotides: TGTGCCAGCAGAGAAGGACAGAACAATGAGCAGTTCTTC.

V gene TRBV4-3 combines with J gene TRBJ2-7; no reliable D call. V lost 2 bases to trimming and J lost 0 bases, with 20 bases between them. This CDR3 comprises 18 residues. Germline assignment: CDR1 LGHNA and CDR2 YSLEER. Here the CDR3 reads CASSQKAGLFGVSYEQYF. The DNA for the CDR3 is TGCGCCAGCAGCCAAAAAGCTGGGCTTTTCGGCGTCTCCTACGAGCAGTACTTC.

This clonotype appeared a few times. This sequence joins TRBV5-1 and TRBJ2-7; no reliable D call. This CDR3 spans 13 amino acids. V gave up 5 bases and J gave up 0 bases, with 9 bases separating them. Germline CDR1 is SGHRS and CDR2 is YFSETQ. The CDR3 is CASRIAASYEQYF. Written as DNA, the CDR3 is TGCGCCAGCAGGATCGCGGCCTCCTACGAGCAGTACTTC.

V gene TRBV5-4 combines with J gene TRBJ2-3; TRBD2 is a possible D gene (6 bases). Germline loops: CDR1 SGHNT, CDR2 YYREEE (reference sequence). Trimming pared 0 bases from V and 6 bases from J, leaving 14 bases between. CDR3 length: 15 amino acids. The CDR3 protein is CASSLGPGDGDTQYF. Here the CDR3 DNA reads TGTGCCAGCAGCTTGGGGCCGGGGGACGGGGATACGCAGTATTTT.

This clonotype was recorded many times. This rearrangement joins TRBV10-3 to TRBJ1-1; perhaps TRBD1 as D (6 bases). Trimming pared 7 bases from V and 3 bases from J, leaving 12 bases between. Germline V gene lookup returns CDR1 ENHRY and CDR2 SYGVKD. CDR3 size: 13 residues. The CDR3 bases are TGTGCCATCACCCAACAGGGAGACACTGAAGCTTTCTTT. This sequence encodes CAITQQGDTEAFF.

The table lists this clonotype with a few counts. The genes are TRBV30 and TRBJ2-7, with D possibly TRBD2 on 6 matching bases. The CDR3 loop spans 13 amino acids. The germline CDR1 and CDR2 sequences are GTSNPN and SVGIG (reference sequence). V was shortened by 2 bases and J by 4 bases, with 12 bases between the two germline ends. The CDR3 here is CAWSSGRIYEQYF. CDR3 sequence (DNA): TGTGCCTGGAGTTCGGGGAGGATATACGAGCAGTACTTC.

This clonotype was counted many times. This chain uses TRBV7-6 with TRBJ2-7, with 8 bases identical to TRBD2. Germline CDR1 reads SGHVS; CDR2 reads FNYEAQ. With V trimmed by 2 bases and J by 2 bases, 5 bases remained unmatched. The CDR3 has 15 residues. CDR3 DNA sequence: TGTGCCAGCAGCTTAACGGGAGGGACGGCCTACGAGCAGTACTTC. Translation: CASSLTGGTAYEQYF.

V usage is TRBV5-1 and J usage is TRBJ2-1; 16 bases are a match to TRBD2. V lost 6 bases, J lost 10 bases, and 7 bases stayed unmatched. The CDR3 extends over 15 amino acids. Looked up from germline, CDR1 is SGHRS and CDR2 is YFSETQ. In nucleotides, the CDR3 is TGCGCCAGCACCTCCGGGACTAGCGGGGGGGCCGAGCAGTTCTTC. Translating it yields CASTSGTSGGAEQFF.

By frequency in the sample, this clonotype is medium-sized. The chain has TRBV11-2 and TRBJ2-3, with D tentatively TRBD1 or TRBD2 (5 bases each). The CDR3 covers 14 residues. Trimming pared 3 bases from V and 2 bases from J, leaving 9 bases between. CDR1 is SGHAT, CDR2 FQNNGV, per germline. The CDR3 spells CASSLPGTTDTQYF. The CDR3 DNA reads TGTGCCAGCAGCTTGCCTGGGACCACAGATACGCAGTATTTT.

CDR3 sequence reads: CASGQGGAEAFF. The CDR3 DNA reads TGTGCCAGTGGACAGGGGGGTGCTGAAGCTTTCTTT. The chain links TRBV21-1 to TRBJ1-1; the DNA was not compared with TRBD1, the D call given in the table. TRBV21-1 is a known pseudogene. The CDR3 length is 12 residues.

This clonotype has only a few counts. J is TRBJ1-6 and V is TRBV12-3 or TRBV12-4; D is ambiguous. There are 15 residues in the CDR3. The V end lost 2 bases, the J end lost 4 bases, and 9 bases lay between the germline ends. Here the CDR3 DNA reads TGTGCCAGCAGTTTACAGGCGGGTTATAATTCACCCCTCCACTTT. It specifies CASSLQAGYNSPLHF.

This clonotype was picked up many times. CDR3: CASSEAGRIQETQYF. The CDR3 DNA follows: TGTGCCAGCAGTGAAGCTGGGCGGATCCAAGAGACCCAGTACTTC. V usage is TRBV2 and J usage is TRBJ2-5; D unclear. This CDR3 has 15 amino acids. Trimming cost V 0 bases and J 1 base, with 9 bases left between them. Germline V gene data show CDR1 as SNHLY and CDR2 as FYNNEI.

This clonotype was seen more than once but under ten times. The CDR3 bases are TGTGCCAGCAGCCGTACAGGGAGAGGTATAACTGAAGCTTTCTTT. Protein sequence: CASSRTGRGITEAFF. V is TRBV7-6 and J is TRBJ1-1, with TRBD1 as a possible D gene (6 bases). The CDR3 totals 15 residues. V was clipped by 5 bases and J by 5 bases, with 18 bases between them. From germline, CDR1 is SGHVS and CDR2 FNYEAQ.

This clonotype was picked up many times. The V call is TRBV18, the J call TRBJ2-1, with no clear D. Germline V gene data show CDR1 as KGHSH and CDR2 as LQKENI. The CDR3 covers 13 residues. Trimming stripped 0 bases from V and 6 bases from J, with 6 bases between. The CDR3 DNA follows: TGTGCCAGCTCACCACCCTCGGTCAATGAGCAGTTCTTC. Amino acid sequence: CASSPPSVNEQFF.

The V gene is TRBV12-3 or TRBV12-4, the J gene TRBJ1-6; unclear D gene. This CDR3 is built from 16 residues. Trimming removed 3 bases from V and 0 bases from J, with 9 bases in between. The chain's CDR3 is CASSLAESSYNSPLHF. The CDR3 region has the DNA TGTGCCAGCAGTTTGGCAGAAAGCTCCTATAATTCACCCCTCCACTTT.

This clonotype was picked up many times. CDR3 sequence: CASTRGYQETQYF. CDR3 DNA sequence: TGTGCCAGCACGCGGGGATACCAAGAGACCCAGTACTTC. This chain links TRBV6-5 with TRBJ2-5; tentatively, D is TRBD2 (6 bases). Per the germline V gene, CDR1 is MNHEY and CDR2 is SVGAGI. The CDR3 extends over 13 amino acids. Between the trimmed V and J ends, which lost 7 bases and 0 bases, there was a span of 9 bases.